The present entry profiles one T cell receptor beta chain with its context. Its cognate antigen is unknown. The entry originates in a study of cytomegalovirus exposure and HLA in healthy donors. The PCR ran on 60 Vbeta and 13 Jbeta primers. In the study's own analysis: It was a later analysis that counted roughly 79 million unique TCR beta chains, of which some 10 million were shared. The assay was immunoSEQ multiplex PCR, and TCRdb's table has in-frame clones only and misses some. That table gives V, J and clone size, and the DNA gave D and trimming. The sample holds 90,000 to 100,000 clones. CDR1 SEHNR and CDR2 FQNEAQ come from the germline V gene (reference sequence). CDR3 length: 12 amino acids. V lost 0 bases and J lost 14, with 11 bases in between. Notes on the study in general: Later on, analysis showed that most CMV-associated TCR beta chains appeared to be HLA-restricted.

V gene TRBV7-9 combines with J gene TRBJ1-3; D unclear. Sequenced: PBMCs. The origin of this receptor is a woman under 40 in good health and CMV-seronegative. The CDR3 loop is CASSLARTILYF. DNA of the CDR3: TGTGCCAGCAGCTTAGCGCGTACGATTCTATATTTT.